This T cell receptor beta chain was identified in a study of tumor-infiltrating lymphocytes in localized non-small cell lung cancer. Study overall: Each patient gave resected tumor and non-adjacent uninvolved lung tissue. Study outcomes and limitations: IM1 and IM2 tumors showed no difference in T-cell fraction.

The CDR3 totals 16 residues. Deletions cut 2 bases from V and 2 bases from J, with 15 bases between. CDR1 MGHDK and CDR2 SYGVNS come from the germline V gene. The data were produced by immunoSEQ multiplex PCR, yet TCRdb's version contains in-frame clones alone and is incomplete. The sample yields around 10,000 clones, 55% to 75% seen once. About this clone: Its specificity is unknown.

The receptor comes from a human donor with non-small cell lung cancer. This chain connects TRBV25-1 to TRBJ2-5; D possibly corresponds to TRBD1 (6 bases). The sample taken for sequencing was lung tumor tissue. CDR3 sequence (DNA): TGTGCCAGCAGTGAACCTCCGACAGGCGATCAAGAGACCCAGTACTTC. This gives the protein CASSEPPTGDQETQYF.